One and the same sample provided the 15 T cell receptor beta chains below, sequenced in a study of blood T cell repertoires in COVID-19. Sequencing used immunoSEQ multiplex PCR; TCRdb keeps in-frame clones, though not all of them. Of hundreds of thousands of clones listed, around 85% were seen once; the top ten hold approximately 8.3%. The material sequenced was PBMCs or T cells enriched from blood (not recorded which). All receptors derive from a woman aged 55-75 years who had recovered from COVID-19.

This chain joins TRBV25-1 and TRBJ2-1, with D possibly being TRBD1 (6 bases). The CDR3 has 16 residues. The V gene's germline CDR1 is MGHDK and CDR2 SYGVNS. Trimming stripped 3 bases from V and 8 bases from J, with 20 bases between. CDR3: CASSDGFSTGYHEQFF. CDR3 DNA: TGTGCCAGCAGTGATGGGTTTTCTACAGGGTACCATGAGCAGTTCTTC.

Turning to this clone: Other DNA variants within this sample encode the same CDR3. V and J are TRBV30 and TRBJ1-1; tentative D call: TRBD1 (6 bases). The CDR3 extends over 13 amino acids. The germline V gene encodes CDR1 GTSNPN and CDR2 SVGIG (reference sequence). The ends were cut back, 1 base at V and 5 bases at J, with 11 bases in the middle. For the CDR3, the DNA is TGTGCCTGGAGTGCACAGGGTTATACTGAAGCTTTCTTT. It specifies CAWSAQGYTEAFF.

This rearrangement joins TRBV25-1 to TRBJ2-7, with D possibly being TRBD1 (6 bases). The germline V and J ends were trimmed by 4 bases and 4 bases, with 11 bases remaining between them. Germline CDR1 reads MGHDK; CDR2 reads SYGVNS. This CDR3 spans 13 amino acids. The CDR3 spells CASSAGGGYEQYF. DNA of the CDR3: TGTGCCAGCAGTGCTGGGGGCGGGTACGAGCAGTACTTC.

The chain recombines TRBV7-9 with TRBJ2-7; TRBD1 matches at 9 bases. The V gene's germline CDR1 is SEHNR and CDR2 FQNEAQ (reference sequence). V was pared by 5 bases and J by 5 bases, with 4 bases of the junction left unmatched. The CDR3 has 13 amino acids. The CDR3 loop is CASSLDRGHEQYF. The CDR3 DNA sequence: TGTGCCAGCAGCCTGGACAGGGGACACGAGCAGTACTTC.

The chain carries TRBV21-1 and TRBJ2-3; the table gives TRBD2 as D, unverified against the DNA. TRBV21-1 is deemed a pseudogene. The CDR3 has 16 amino acids. This chain's CDR3 is CASSKRAGGGTDTQYF. CDR3 nucleotide sequence: TGTGCCAGCAGCAAAAGGGCGGGGGGCGGCACAGATACGCAGTATTTT.

The genes are TRBV12-3 or TRBV12-4 and TRBJ2-5; D is possibly TRBD2 (6 bases). CDR3 length: 13 amino acids. Deletions cut 6 bases from V and 7 bases from J, with 15 bases between. The CDR3 sequence is CASRPSGRGTQYF. CDR3 bases: TGTGCCAGCAGGCCATCCGGGAGAGGGACCCAGTACTTC.

The CDR3, as DNA: TGTGCCACCAGCCGCAGATCGGGACTGGCTAGAGAGACCCAGTACTTC. Amino acids: CATSRRSGLARETQYF. This chain links TRBV15 with TRBJ2-5, with D maybe TRBD2 (6 bases). V lost 5 bases and J lost 4, with 20 bases in between. The germline V gene has CDR1 LNHNV and CDR2 YYDKDF (reference sequence). This CDR3 spans 16 amino acids.

The V gene is TRBV5-1, the J gene TRBJ2-6, with D perhaps matching TRBD1 (5 bases). This CDR3 spans 17 amino acids. V was shortened by 0 bases and J by 2 bases, with 12 bases between the two germline ends. The germline CDR1 and CDR2 sequences are SGHRS and YFSETQ. CDR3 protein: CASSLGTTIPGANVLTF. Written as DNA, the CDR3 is TGCGCCAGCAGCTTGGGGACAACTATCCCTGGGGCCAACGTCCTGACTTTC.

The genes are TRBV4-1 and TRBJ2-3, with 7 bases identical to TRBD2. This CDR3 is 15 amino acids long. The V gene end was trimmed by 3 bases and the J gene end by 0 bases; junction bases not matched to a gene: 3. Per germline, CDR1 MGHRA and CDR2 YSYEKL. The CDR3 DNA reads as TGCGCCAGCAGCCAGCCTAGCGGTAGCACAGATACGCAGTATTTT. Its translation is CASSQPSGSTDTQYF.

V gene TRBV5-4 combines with J gene TRBJ2-3, with TRBD2 identical over 10 bases. CDR1 is SGHNT and CDR2 is YYREEE in the germline V gene (reference sequence). The CDR3 runs 15 residues. J lost 6 bases, V lost 5 bases, and 9 bases had no gene match. The DNA of the CDR3 is TGTGCCAGCAGTTCTCCTAGCGGGGGTATGGATACGCAGTATTTT. Translating gives CASSSPSGGMDTQYF.

This chain uses TRBV3-1 (or the pseudogene TRBV3-2) with TRBJ2-5; D remains ambiguous. The CDR3 is made up of 14 amino acids. Germline V CDR1 and CDR2: LGHDT, YNNKEL (reference sequence). Trimming left V 1 base short and J 4 bases short, with 10 bases between. The CDR3: CASSQAIGGETQYF. The CDR3 bases are TGTGCCAGCAGCCAAGCGATCGGCGGAGAGACCCAGTACTTC.

This sequence joins TRBV7-2 and TRBJ2-3; a weak D match, TRBD2 (6 bases). V lost 1 base to trimming and J lost 2 bases, with 13 bases between them. Germline lookup yields CDR1 SGHTA and CDR2 FQGNSA. The length of the CDR3 is 16 residues. The CDR3, as DNA: TGTGCCAGCAGCTTAGACACGGGACTGGTCACAGATACGCAGTATTTT. Residues: CASSLDTGLVTDTQYF.

This clone was detected only once. This chain links TRBV28 with TRBJ2-5; D is possibly TRBD2 (6 bases). The V and J ends lost 2 bases and 4 bases respectively, with 17 bases between them. The CDR3 has 16 residues. In germline, CDR1 is MDHEN, CDR2 SYDVKM. The CDR3 loop is CASSLQVGGRRETQYF. CDR3 in DNA: TGTGCCAGCAGTTTACAGGTTGGGGGGAGGAGAGAGACCCAGTACTTC.

V gene TRBV2 combines with J gene TRBJ2-7; 7 positions match TRBD1. This CDR3 contains 18 residues. CDR1 and CDR2 from the germline V gene are SNHLY and FYNNEI. V was pared by 8 bases and J by 4 bases, with 23 bases of the junction left unmatched. This CDR3 is CASQPVPGDRDSYYEQYF. CDR3 DNA: TGTGCCAGCCAACCGGTTCCTGGGGACCGGGACAGCTATTACGAGCAGTACTTC.

This chain uses TRBV7-2 with TRBJ1-3; 9 nucleotides align to TRBD1. CDR1 SGHTA and CDR2 FQGNSA come from the germline V gene. There are 15 residues in the CDR3. Trimming removed 5 bases from V and 1 base from J; junction bases left unmatched: 3. The CDR3 region has the DNA TGTGCCAGCAGCGTGGGACAGGGTTCTGGAAACACCATATATTTT. Translation: CASSVGQGSGNTIYF.